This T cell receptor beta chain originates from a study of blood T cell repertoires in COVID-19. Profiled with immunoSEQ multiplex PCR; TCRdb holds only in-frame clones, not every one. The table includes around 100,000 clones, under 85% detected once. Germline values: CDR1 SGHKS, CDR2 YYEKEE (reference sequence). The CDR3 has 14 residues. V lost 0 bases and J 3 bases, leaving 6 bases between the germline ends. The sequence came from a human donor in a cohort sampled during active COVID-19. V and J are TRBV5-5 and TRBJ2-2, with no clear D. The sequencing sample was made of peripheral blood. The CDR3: CASSLGPDTGELFF. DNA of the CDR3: TGTGCCAGCAGCTTGGGGCCAGACACCGGGGAGCTGTTTTTT.